In this sample, the clone carrying this T cell receptor (beta chain) turned up a few times. TCRdb called the PCR reads again in MiXCR, with one record for every CDR3 protein. Of some 7,900 distinct CDR3 sequences listed, around 46% are singletons. The sample belongs to a study of CD4 and CD8 cells across lung adenocarcinoma regions. Donors had localized lung adenocarcinoma, a non-small cell lung cancer. V was clipped by 1 base and J by 1 base; unmatched bases: 6. From germline, CDR1 is SGHVS and CDR2 FQNEAQ. The CDR3 covers 17 residues. The TCR was taken from a male donor with lung adenocarcinoma. The CD4 and CD8 labels of this study may be unreliable. The V call is TRBV7-8, the J call TRBJ2-2; the match to TRBD1 covers 7 bases. Sequences were obtained from CD4+ T cells from the margin of a lung tumor. The CDR3 region has the DNA TGTGCCAGCAGCTTAGGTGTTGGGACAGAGAACACCGGGGAGCTGTTTTTT. Its translation is CASSLGVGTENTGELFF.